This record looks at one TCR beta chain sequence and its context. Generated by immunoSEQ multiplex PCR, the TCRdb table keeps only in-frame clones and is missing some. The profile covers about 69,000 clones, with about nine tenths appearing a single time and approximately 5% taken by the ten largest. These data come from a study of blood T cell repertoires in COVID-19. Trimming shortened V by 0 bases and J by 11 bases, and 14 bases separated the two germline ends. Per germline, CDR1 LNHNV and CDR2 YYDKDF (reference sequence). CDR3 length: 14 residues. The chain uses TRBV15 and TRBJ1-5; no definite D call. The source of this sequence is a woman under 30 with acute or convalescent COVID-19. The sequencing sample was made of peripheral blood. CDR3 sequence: CATSRESEPAAQHF. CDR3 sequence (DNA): TGTGCCACCAGCAGAGAATCAGAGCCGGCGGCCCAGCATTTT.